This T cell receptor beta chain was sequenced for a study of PD-L1 blockade in urothelial cancer. Study-wide background: Males with bladder-origin urothelial cancer constituted about 90% of the roughly 30 patients.

V was cut by 0 bases and J by 6 bases, with 11 bases left in between. The CDR3 totals 15 residues. Germline assignment: CDR1 SGHAT and CDR2 FQNNGV. Here immunoSEQ multiplex PCR was the method, and the copy in TCRdb shows in-frame clones only, minus some. The table lists 120,000 or so clones, roughly 83% of them singletons. The time point: peripheral blood 6 weeks after treatment start. Each patient presented with locally advanced or metastatic urothelial carcinoma. Source: PBMCs, taken around atezolizumab (anti-PD-L1) treatment. This receptor was identified in a man between 45 and 60 years old with urothelial cancer. V gene TRBV11-2 combines with J gene TRBJ2-2; D ambiguous. For the CDR3, the DNA is TGTGCCAGCAGCTTAGATCGGAGAAGCCCCGGGGAGCTGTTTTTT. It codes for CASSLDRRSPGELFF.